This is a list of T cell receptor beta chains from one sample in a study of T cells in Graves' hyperthyroidism and ophthalmopathy. TCRdb used MiXCR to reprocess the multiplex PCR reads, holding one entry per CDR3 protein. The sample has about 400,000 distinct CDR3 sequences, over 13% seen once. Sequenced: blood. All receptors derive from a man in his fifties with Graves' ophthalmopathy. Each CDR3 is given with its conserved first and last residue. A D gene is named only where the DNA matches it firmly. A row's size may be missing; if present it is once, few, many or a size class.

J gene | V gene | D gene | clone size | CDR3 protein | CDR3 DNA
TRBJ1-2 | TRBV12-3/TRBV12-4 | . | many | CASSQTGAGYGYTF | TGTGCCAGCAGTCAAACGGGGGCTGGCTATGGCTACACCTTC
TRBJ2-1 | TRBV7-2 | . | many | CASSFEPGYNNEQFF | TGTGCCAGCAGCTTCGAACCGGGCTACAACAATGAGCAGTTCTTC
TRBJ2-7 | TRBV2 | TRBD2 | many | CASSRTSGSGEQYF | TGTGCCAGCAGTAGGACTAGCGGGAGTGGCGAGCAGTACTTC
TRBJ1-1 | TRBV30 | TRBD1 | . | CAFGTGGDTEAFF | TGTGCCTTTGGGACAGGGGGGGACACTGAAGCTTTCTTT
TRBJ2-7 | TRBV14 | TRBD2 | few | CASSHVATSSHEQYF | TGTGCCAGCAGCCACGTTGCGACTAGCAGCCACGAGCAGTACTTC
TRBJ2-7 | TRBV3-1 | TRBD2 | many | CASSQDLAGSYEQYF | TGTGCCAGCAGCCAAGACCTAGCGGGGTCTTACGAGCAGTACTTC
TRBJ2-7 | TRBV4-1 | . | few | CASSQVPGTGAYEQYF | TGCGCCAGCAGCCAAGTTCCGGGGACGGGGGCCTACGAGCAGTACTTC
TRBJ2-1 | TRBV5-1 | . | . | CASSLAGMQGKVNEQFF | TGCGCCAGCAGCTTGGCTGGTATGCAGGGGAAGGTCAATGAGCAGTTCTTC
TRBJ2-2 | TRBV19 | TRBD2 | few | CASSIEGTSGNTGELFF | TGTGCCAGTAGTATAGAAGGGACTAGCGGGAACACCGGGGAGCTGTTTTTT
TRBJ2-3 | TRBV3-1 | TRBD2 | few | CASSPSGSPDTQYF | TGTGCCAGCAGCCCAAGCGGGAGCCCAGATACGCAGTATTTT
TRBJ1-6 | TRBV5-5 | . | many | CASSPGLTQQLGSPLHF | TGTGCCAGCAGCCCCGGACTGACCCAGCAATTAGGGTCACCCCTCCACTTT
TRBJ1-1 | TRBV2 | TRBD1 | many | CASTTQGFNTEAFF | TGTGCCAGCACCACACAGGGGTTCAACACTGAAGCTTTCTTT
TRBJ2-5 | TRBV5-8 | TRBD1 | many | CASSGQEETQYF | TGTGCCAGCAGCGGACAGGAAGAGACCCAGTACTTC
TRBJ2-3 | TRBV2 | TRBD2 | many | CASRPKAGVSTDTQYF | TGTGCCAGCAGACCCAAAGCGGGAGTGAGCACAGATACGCAGTATTTT
TRBJ2-7 | TRBV9 | . | many | CASSVTGSGEQYF | TGTGCCAGCAGCGTAACAGGATCGGGAGAGCAGTACTTC
TRBJ2-1 | TRBV29-1 | TRBD2 | once | CSGKPGLAGGPGEQFF | TGCAGCGGCAAACCGGGACTAGCGGGAGGGCCCGGTGAGCAGTTCTTC
TRBJ1-4 | TRBV5-8 | . | . | CASSLVEPRSSVYEKLFF | TGTGCCAGCAGCTTGGTTGAACCAAGGAGTTCAGTATATGAAAAACTGTTTTTT
TRBJ1-1 | TRBV7-8 | . | many | CASSLAVGRNTEAFF | TGTGCCAGCAGCTTAGCAGTGGGCCGGAACACTGAAGCTTTCTTT
TRBJ1-2 | TRBV24-1 | TRBD1 | . | CATSEGTANYGYTF | TGTGCCACCAGTGAGGGGACAGCTAACTATGGCTACACCTTC
TRBJ1-4 | TRBV3-1 | . | few | CASSRGDNSEKLFF | TGTGCCAGCAGCCGGGGGGACAACAGTGAAAAACTGTTTTTT
TRBJ2-3 | TRBV7-3 | . | . | CASSPKLAATDTQYF | TGTGCCAGCAGCCCTAAACTAGCTGCCACAGATACGCAGTATTTT
TRBJ2-5 | TRBV30 | . | . | CAWSTTSSVKETQYF | TGTGCCTGGAGTACCACTTCCTCGGTGAAAGAGACCCAGTACTTC